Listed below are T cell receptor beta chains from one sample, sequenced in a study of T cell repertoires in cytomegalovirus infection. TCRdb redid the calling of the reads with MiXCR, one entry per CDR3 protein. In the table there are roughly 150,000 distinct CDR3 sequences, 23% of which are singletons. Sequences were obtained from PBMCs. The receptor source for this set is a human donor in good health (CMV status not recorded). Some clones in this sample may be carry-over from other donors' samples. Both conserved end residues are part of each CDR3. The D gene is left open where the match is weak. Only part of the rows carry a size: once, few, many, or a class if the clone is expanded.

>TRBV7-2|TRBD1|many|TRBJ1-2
TGTGCCAGCAGCACAGGACAGGAGACACGATATGGCTACACCTTC
CASSTGQETRYGYTF
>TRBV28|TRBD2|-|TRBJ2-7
TGTGCCAGCAGTTTATTCTCCCCGGGACAGACTAGCGGGAGGGCGGGAAACGAGCAGTACTTC
CASSLFSPGQTSGRAGNEQYF
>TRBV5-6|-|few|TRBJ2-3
TGTGCCAGCAGCCTGCGCCGGGTATTTACAGATACGCAGTATTTT
CASSLRRVFTDTQYF
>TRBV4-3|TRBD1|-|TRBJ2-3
TGCGCCAGCAGCCAAGATCCGCAGGGGGCAGGGGATACGCAGTATTTT
CASSQDPQGAGDTQYF
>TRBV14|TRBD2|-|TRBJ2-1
TGTGCCAGCAGCCTTACTAGCGGGAGTACCTACAATGAGCAGTTCTTC
CASSLTSGSTYNEQFF
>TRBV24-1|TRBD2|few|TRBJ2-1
TGTGCCACCAGTGACCTGACTAGCGGGAACGGTAATGAGCAGTTCTTC
CATSDLTSGNGNEQFF
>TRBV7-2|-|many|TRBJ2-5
TGTGCCTCTCAGAGGGGGGGGCAGGGGGAGACCCAGTACTTC
CASQRGGQGETQYF
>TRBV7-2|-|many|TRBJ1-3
TGTGCCAGCAGCTTATCTGGAAACACCATATATTTT
CASSLSGNTIYF
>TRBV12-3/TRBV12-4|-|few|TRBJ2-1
TGTGCCAGCAGCCAGGTGATAAATGAGCAGTTCTTC
CASSQVINEQFF
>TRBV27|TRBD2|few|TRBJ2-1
TGTGCCAGCAGTTTATCTAGCGGGAGCCACAATGAGCAGTTCTTC
CASSLSSGSHNEQFF
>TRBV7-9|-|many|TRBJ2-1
TGTGCCAGCAGCTCTCAGGCCTACAATGAGCAGTTCTTC
CASSSQAYNEQFF
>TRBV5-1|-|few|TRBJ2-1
TGCGCCAGCAGATCCCCGGGACAAAACTACAATGAGCAGTTCTTC
CASRSPGQNYNEQFF
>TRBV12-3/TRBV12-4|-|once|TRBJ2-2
TGTGCCAGCAGTTTCGGAACAGCGAACACCGGGGAGCTGTTTTTT
CASSFGTANTGELFF
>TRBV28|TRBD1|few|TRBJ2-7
TGTGCCAGCAGTTCCCCGGGACAGGCTCCCTACGAGCAGTACTTC
CASSSPGQAPYEQYF
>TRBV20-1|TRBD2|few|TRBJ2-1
TGCAGTGCTAGGGGGGTTAGCGGGGGGGTTAACAATGAGCAGTTCTTC
CSARGVSGGVNNEQFF
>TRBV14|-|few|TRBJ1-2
TGTGCCAGCAGCCAAGTACAGGGTTATGGCTACACCTTC
CASSQVQGYGYTF
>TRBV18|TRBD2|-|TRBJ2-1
TGTGCCAGCTCCCCGCGGGAGGCGGGCAATGAGCAGTTCTTC
CASSPREAGNEQFF
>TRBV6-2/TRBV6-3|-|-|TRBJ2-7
TGTGCCAGCAGCCCCAGCGGGTCGAACTACGAGCAGTACTTC
CASSPSGSNYEQYF
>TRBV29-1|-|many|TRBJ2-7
TGCAGCGTTGAAGTTGATCCGGCGACAGGTCTGTACTTC
CSVEVDPATGLYF
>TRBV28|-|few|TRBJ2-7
TGTGCCACCCATCTGAGGGGATCCTACGAGCAGTACTTC
CATHLRGSYEQYF
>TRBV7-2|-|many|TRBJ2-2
TGTGCCAGCAGCTCAGGGTCGGGTCGGGCCGGGGAGCTGTTTTTT
CASSSGSGRAGELFF
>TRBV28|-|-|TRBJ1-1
TGTGCCAGCAGTTTAATATGGACTGAAGCTTTCTTT
CASSLIWTEAFF
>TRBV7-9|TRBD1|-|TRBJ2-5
TGTGCCAGCAGCTTAAACAGGGGGCGCGGGGAGACCCAGTACTTC
CASSLNRGRGETQYF
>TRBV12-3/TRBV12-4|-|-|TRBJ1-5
TGTGCCAGCAGCGCGACGGTCACTCAGCCCCAGCTTTTT
CASSATVTQPQLF
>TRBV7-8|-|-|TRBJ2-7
TGTGCCAGCAGCTTCGGCCAGGGCCTGAGGGCTTCCTACGAGCAGTACTTC
CASSFGQGLRASYEQYF
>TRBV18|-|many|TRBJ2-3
TGTGCCAGCTCACCAGAGTTCCCGACAGATACGCAGTATTTT
CASSPEFPTDTQYF
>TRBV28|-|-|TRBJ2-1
TGTGCCAGCAGTTTAGACGGGAGTATGTATGAGCAGTTCTTC
CASSLDGSMYEQFF
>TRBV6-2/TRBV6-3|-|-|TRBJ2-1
TGTGCCAGCAGTTCCGATACAGGAGGGCCCAGACACAATGAGCAGTTCTTC
CASSSDTGGPRHNEQFF
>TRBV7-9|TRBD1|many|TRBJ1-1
TGTGCCAGCAGCTGGGACAGAGCAGTGAACACTGAAGCTTTCTTT
CASSWDRAVNTEAFF
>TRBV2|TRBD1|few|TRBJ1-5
TGTGCCAGCAGTGAAGTGGGGACAGGGAATCAGCCCCAGCATTTT
CASSEVGTGNQPQHF
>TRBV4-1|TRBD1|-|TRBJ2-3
TGCGCCAGCAGCCCCCGACAGGGGGCCACAGATACGCAGTATTTT
CASSPRQGATDTQYF
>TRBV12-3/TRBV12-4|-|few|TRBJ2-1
TGTGCCAGCAGCCCCACAACCTACAATGAGCAGTTCTTC
CASSPTTYNEQFF
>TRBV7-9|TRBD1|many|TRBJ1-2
TGTGCCAGCAGCTTAGCGCAGGGGGTTGACGGCTACACCTTC
CASSLAQGVDGYTF
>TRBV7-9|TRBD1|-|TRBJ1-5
TGTGCCAGCAGCCGGGGGACAGGGGGCCTTTATAGCAATCAGCCCCAGCATTTT
CASSRGTGGLYSNQPQHF
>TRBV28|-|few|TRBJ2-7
TGTGCCAGCAGTTCGGCAGGGAACTACGAGCAGTACTTC
CASSSAGNYEQYF
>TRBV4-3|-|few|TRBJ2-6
TGCGCCAGCAGCCGGACCTCTGGGGCCAACGTCCTGACTTTC
CASSRTSGANVLTF
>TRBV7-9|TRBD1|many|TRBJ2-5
TGTGCCAGCAGCCAGGACAGGACCCAAGAGACCCAGTACTTC
CASSQDRTQETQYF
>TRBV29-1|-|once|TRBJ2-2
TGCAGCGTTGAAGGCGGGGTTGTCTTCACCGGGGAGCTGTTTTTT
CSVEGGVVFTGELFF
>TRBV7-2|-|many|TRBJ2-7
TGTGCCAGCAGCTTTACAGGGCTACCCTACGAGCAGTACTTC
CASSFTGLPYEQYF
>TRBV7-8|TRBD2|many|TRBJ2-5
TGTGCCAGCAGCTTAATTACTAGCGGGAGAGAAGAGACCCAGTACTTC
CASSLITSGREETQYF
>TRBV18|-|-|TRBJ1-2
TGTGCCAGCTCACCACAGGGGACTAACTATGGCTACACCTTC
CASSPQGTNYGYTF
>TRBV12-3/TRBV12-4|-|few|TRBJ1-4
TGTGCCAGCAGTTTAGGGTTGGGAGGCAGGCCAAATGAAAAACTGTTTTTT
CASSLGLGGRPNEKLFF
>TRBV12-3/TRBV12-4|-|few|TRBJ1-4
TGTGCCAGCAGTTTAGGGGTGCAGGGTCGAGAAAAACTGTTTTTT
CASSLGVQGREKLFF
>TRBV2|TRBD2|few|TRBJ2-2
TGTGCCAGCATATCGACTAGCGGATTGAACACCGGGGAGCTGTTTTTT
CASISTSGLNTGELFF
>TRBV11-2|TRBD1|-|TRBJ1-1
TGTGCCAGCAGCTTAGCTTACAGGGGCCACACTGAAGCTTTCTTT
CASSLAYRGHTEAFF
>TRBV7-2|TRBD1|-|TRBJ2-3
TGTGCCAGCAGAGATGCCGGGACAGGGGTTTTTCTACAGTATTTT
CASRDAGTGVFLQYF
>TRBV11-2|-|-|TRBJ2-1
TGTGCCAGCAGCTTCCAGGGTGTTTACAATGAGCAGTTCTTC
CASSFQGVYNEQFF
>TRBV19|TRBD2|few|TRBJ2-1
TGTGCCAGTAGTGGGACTAGCGGGATCCGGGAGTTCTTC
CASSGTSGIREFF
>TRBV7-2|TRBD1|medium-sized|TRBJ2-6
TGTGCCAGCAGTTGGGACAGGGCTAGTGGGGCCAACGTCCTGACTTTC
CASSWDRASGANVLTF
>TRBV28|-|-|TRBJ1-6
TGTGCCAGCAGCGAGGGGGGGGCCGCTTTGTCACCCCTCCACTTT
CASSEGGAALSPLHF
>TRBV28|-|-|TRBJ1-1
TGTGCCTGCACCGTATTACACCTGCGGGCGACGGCGAACACTGAAGCTTTCTTT
CACTVLHLRATANTEAFF
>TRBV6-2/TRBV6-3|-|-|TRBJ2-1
TGTGCCAGCAGTTACGGGGGAGCTACACACAATGAGCAGTTCTTC
CASSYGGATHNEQFF
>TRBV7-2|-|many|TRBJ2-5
TGTGCCAGCAGAAGAGGAAGGGTATCCCAAGAGACCCAGTACTTC
CASRRGRVSQETQYF